The TCR beta chain described here comes from a study of cytomegalovirus exposure and HLA in healthy donors. Across the study: The Caucasian-associated ancestry cluster contained about 80% of the 398 genotyped donors.

In the case of this clone: Its antigen is unknown.

V trimming: 7 bases; J trimming: 4 bases; junction bases outside the gene matches: 9. Germline V gene sequence: CDR1 LNHNV, CDR2 YYDKDF (reference sequence). This CDR3 comprises 14 residues. It was with 60 Vbeta and 13 Jbeta primers that the PCR ran. Profiling relied on immunoSEQ multiplex PCR, and the TCRdb table lists in-frame clones only, not all of them. This table has some 120,000 clones, approximately 70% appearing once. When sampled, the donors appeared nominally healthy, though they likely had unrecorded immune exposures. Study-wide findings and caveats: Fewer N-insertions than the roughly 670-donor mean were reportedly shown by an Asian-associated ancestry cluster in a later analysis.

The sequenced sample was PBMCs. This chain links TRBV15 with TRBJ2-5; 7 nucleotides align to TRBD2. The source is a woman aged 30 to 39 in good health and CMV-seronegative. The CDR3 nucleotides are TGTGCCACCAACTGGGGGGGGTTGGGAGAGACCCAGTACTTC. Protein product: CATNWGGLGETQYF.